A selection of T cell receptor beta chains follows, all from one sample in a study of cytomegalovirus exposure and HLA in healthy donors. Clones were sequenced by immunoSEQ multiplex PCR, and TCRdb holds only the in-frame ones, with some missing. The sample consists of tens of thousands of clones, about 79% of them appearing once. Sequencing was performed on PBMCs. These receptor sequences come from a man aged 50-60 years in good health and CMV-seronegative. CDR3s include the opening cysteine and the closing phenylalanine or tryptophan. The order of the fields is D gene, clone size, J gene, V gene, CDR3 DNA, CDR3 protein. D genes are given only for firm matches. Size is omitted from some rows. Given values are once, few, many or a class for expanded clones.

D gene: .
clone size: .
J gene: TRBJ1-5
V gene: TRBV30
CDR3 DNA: TGTGCCTGGAGTGGGGTGGGGGGAGGGTTAGGACAGCCCCAGCATTTT
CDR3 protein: CAWSGVGGGLGQPQHF

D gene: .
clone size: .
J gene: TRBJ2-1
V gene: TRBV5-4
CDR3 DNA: TGTGCCAGCAGCTACCGGAGGGGCGCCTACAATGAGCAGTTCTTC
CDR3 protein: CASSYRRGAYNEQFF

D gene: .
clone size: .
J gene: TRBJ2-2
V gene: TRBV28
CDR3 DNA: TGTGCCAGCAGTCGCAGGATCCCCCCCGGGGAGCTGTTTTTT
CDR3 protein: CASSRRIPPGELFF

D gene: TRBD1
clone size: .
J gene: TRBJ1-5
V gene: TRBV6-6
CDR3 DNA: TGTGCCAGCAGCGGGATCCGGGACAGGGGATCGCCCCAGCATTTT
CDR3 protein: CASSGIRDRGSPQHF

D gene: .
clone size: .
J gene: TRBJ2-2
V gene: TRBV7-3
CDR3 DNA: TGTGCCAGCAGCGCAGGGTTGGCCGGGGAGCTGTTTTTT
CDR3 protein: CASSAGLAGELFF

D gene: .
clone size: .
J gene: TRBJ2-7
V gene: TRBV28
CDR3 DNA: TGTGCCAGCAGTTTATGGGAGCCAGACTCCTACGAGCAGTACTTC
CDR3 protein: CASSLWEPDSYEQYF

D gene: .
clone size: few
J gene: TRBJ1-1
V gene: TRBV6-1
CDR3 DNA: TGTGCCAGCAGTGGCCAGGTGAACACTGAAGCTTTCTTT
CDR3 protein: CASSGQVNTEAFF

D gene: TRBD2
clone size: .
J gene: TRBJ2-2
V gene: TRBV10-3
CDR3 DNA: TGTGCCGTCCTCGGTGGGCTAGCGGCCGGGGAGCTGTTTTTT
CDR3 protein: CAVLGGLAAGELFF

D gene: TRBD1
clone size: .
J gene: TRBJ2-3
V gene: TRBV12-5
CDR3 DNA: TGTGCTAGTGGTCTTAATTCACCGGACAGGGTTGGAGTAAGAGATACGCAGTATTTT
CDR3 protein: CASGLNSPDRVGVRDTQYF

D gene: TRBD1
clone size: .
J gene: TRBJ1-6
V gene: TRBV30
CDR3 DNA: TGTGCCTGGAGTCCCGCCGGGACAGGGAATTCACCCCTCCACTTT
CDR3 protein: CAWSPAGTGNSPLHF

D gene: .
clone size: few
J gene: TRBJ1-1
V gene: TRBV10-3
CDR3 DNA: TGTGCCATCAGTGAGTCGGTGGGGCATGCTTTCTTT
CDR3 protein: CAISESVGHAFF

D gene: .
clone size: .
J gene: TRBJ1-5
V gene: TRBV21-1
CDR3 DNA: TGTGCCAGCAGCGAACAGGGGTACGAGTATAGCAATCAGCCCCAGCATTTT
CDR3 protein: CASSEQGYEYSNQPQHF

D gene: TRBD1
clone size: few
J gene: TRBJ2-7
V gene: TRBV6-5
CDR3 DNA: TGTGCCAGCAGGGGAGACAGGGCCCACGAGCAGTACTTC
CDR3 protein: CASRGDRAHEQYF

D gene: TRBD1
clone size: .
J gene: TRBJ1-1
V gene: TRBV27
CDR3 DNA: TGTGCCAGCAGGACAGGGTCTCTAATGACTGAAGCTTTCTTT
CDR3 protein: CASRTGSLMTEAFF

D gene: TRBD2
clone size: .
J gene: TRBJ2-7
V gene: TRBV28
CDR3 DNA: TGTGCCAGCCGGACTAGCCTCTACGAGCAGTACTTC
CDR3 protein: CASRTSLYEQYF

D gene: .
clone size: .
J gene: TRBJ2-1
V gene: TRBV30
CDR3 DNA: TGTGCCTCTAGCCGAGGAGCGGATTACAATGAGCAGTTCTTC
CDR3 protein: CASSRGADYNEQFF

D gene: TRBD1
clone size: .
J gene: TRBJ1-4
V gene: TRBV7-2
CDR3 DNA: TGTGCCAGCAGCTTCTCCGGACAGGATAATGAAAAACTGTTTTTT
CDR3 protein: CASSFSGQDNEKLFF

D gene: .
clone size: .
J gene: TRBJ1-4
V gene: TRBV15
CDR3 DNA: TGTGCCACCAGCAGAGATAATCTCGCTCGGAGGGGGAGGGTCGGTGAAAAACTGTTTTTT
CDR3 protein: CATSRDNLARRGRVGEKLFF

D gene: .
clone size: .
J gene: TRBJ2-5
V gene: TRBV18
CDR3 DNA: TGTGCCAGCTCACCAGGTCACGGGGGTCAGGAGACCCAGTACTTC
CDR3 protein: CASSPGHGGQETQYF